These 5 T cell receptor beta chains share one sample of origin, sequenced in a study of molecular identifiers for immune sequencing clone quantification. One entry per CDR3 protein results from TCRdb running MiXCR on the PCR reads. This repertoire shows under 600,000 distinct CDR3 sequences, about 25% found once; its top ten account for around 0.8%. The sample was naive CD8+ T cells from blood, with Jurkat cell RNA spiked in. This sample's subset: FACS-sorted CD8+CD4-CCR7+CD45RA+ naive T cells. All receptors derive from a human donor in good health. Some libraries in this study had Jurkat cell RNA spiked in.

In this sample, this clonotype turned up many times. The chain has TRBV29-1 and TRBJ2-7, with D unclear. Between the trimmed V and J ends, which lost 6 bases and 3 bases, there was a span of 12 bases. The CDR3 has 12 amino acids. Germline V gene lookup returns CDR1 SQVTM and CDR2 ANQGSEA. The CDR3 DNA follows: TGCAGCGTCCCCGGGTCTCACTACGAGCAGTACTTC. Protein sequence: CSVPGSHYEQYF.

This clonotype showed up just a few times. The gene calls are TRBV12-3 or TRBV12-4 and TRBJ2-2; TRBD2 matches at 7 bases. The CDR3 spans 15 residues. The V gene end was trimmed by 8 bases and the J gene end by 2 bases; junction bases not matched to a gene: 8. The CDR3 DNA reads as TGTGCCAGCTCCCCCGGGGGGTTCAACACCGGGGAGCTGTTTTTT. It is translated as CASSPGGFNTGELFF.

On this clonotype: Since a much larger clone is just one base distant, this may be a read error. This chain links TRBV27 with TRBJ2-7; D may be TRBD2 (6 bases). The CDR3 length is 14 residues. In germline, CDR1 is MNHEY, CDR2 SMNVEV (reference sequence). This CDR3 reads CAGSLPAPGGEQYF. The CDR3, as DNA: TGTGCCGGCAGTTTACCCGCGCCCGGGGGCGAGCAGTACTTC.

The V gene is TRBV7-6, the J gene TRBJ2-3; 9 bases fit TRBD2. The CDR3 is made up of 16 amino acids. Germline values: CDR1 SGHVS, CDR2 FNYEAQ. V gave up 3 bases and J gave up 6 bases; unmatched junction bases: 10. The chain's CDR3 is CASSLSGLAMTDTQYF. The CDR3 DNA reads TGTGCCAGCAGCTTGTCGGGACTAGCAATGACGGATACGCAGTATTTT.

In the case of this clonotype: Possible read error: a much larger clone is one base away. This rearrangement joins TRBV4-3 to TRBJ2-3, with 9 bases fitting TRBD2. The length of the CDR3 is 16 residues. J gave up 7 bases and V 1 base, and 9 bases lay outside the gene matches. The V gene's germline CDR1 is LGHNA and CDR2 YSLEER. The chain's CDR3 is CASSQGWLAGTNTQYF. CDR3 DNA: TGCGCCAGCAGCCAAGGTTGGCTAGCGGGGACTAATACGCAGTATTTT.